This TCR beta chain comes out of a study of blood T cells in healthy people across ages. Then a second PCR, running roughly 7 to 11 cycles, was carried out with a sample-barcoded 5' primer and a J-beta primer mix. TCRdb redid the calling of the 5' RACE reads with MiXCR, one entry per CDR3 protein. Of 750,000 to 950,000 distinct CDR3 sequences in the sample, 50% to 65% are singletons; the top ten hold about 42%. The CDR3 contains 13 residues. Germline CDR1 is SGHTA and CDR2 is FQGTGA. V was cut by 6 bases and J by 0 bases, with 9 bases left in between. This rearrangement joins TRBV7-3 to TRBJ2-7, with D unresolved. This TCR was recovered from a man aged 80 or over in good health. The sample taken for sequencing was blood. The CDR3 reads CASRFASSYEQYF. The CDR3 DNA reads as TGTGCCAGCAGGTTTGCGAGCTCCTACGAGCAGTACTTC.